The 19 T cell receptor beta chains given below trace back to one sample, sequenced in a study of shared clonotypes between healthy human individuals. The data were produced by immunoSEQ multiplex PCR, yet TCRdb's version contains in-frame clones alone and is incomplete. The sample carries some 2,500,000 clones, more than 85% recorded once. Sequencing was performed on naive CD4+ T cells from PBMCs. The sample's subset: CD45RA+ positively selected. All receptors come from a man between 18 and 35 years old in good health. Some clones in this sample may be carry-over from other donors' samples.

This sequence joins TRBV7-3 and TRBJ2-2, with a possible D match to TRBD1 (5 bases). The CDR3 length is 16 residues. Per the germline V gene, CDR1 is SGHTA and CDR2 is FQGTGA. Trimming stripped 5 bases from V and 0 bases from J, with 13 bases between. The CDR3 region is CASSGPGLTNTGELFF. DNA for the CDR3: TGTGCCAGCAGCGGGCCAGGGCTGACGAACACCGGGGAGCTGTTTTTT. Drawing the rest from reference TRBV7-3 and TRBJ2-2, the complete variable domain is GAGVSQTPSNKVTEKGKYVELRCDPISGHTALYWYRQSLGQGPEFLIYFQGTGAADDSGLPNDRFFAVRPEGSVSTLKIQRTERGDSAVYLCASSGPGLTNTGELFFGEGSRLTVL.

The chain uses TRBV28 and TRBJ2-3, with D unclear. The V gene's germline CDR1 is MDHEN and CDR2 SYDVKM. Trimming stripped 8 bases from V and 0 bases from J, with 15 bases between. The CDR3 is made up of 15 amino acids. The CDR3 sequence is CASARSGSSTDTQYF. The CDR3 nucleotides are TGTGCCAGCGCAAGGTCGGGTTCTAGCACAGATACGCAGTATTTT. Full variable domain (remainder filled in from reference TRBV28 and TRBJ2-3): DVKVTQSSRYLVKRTGEKVFLECVQDMDHENMFWYRQDPGLGLRLIYFSYDVKMKEKGDIPEGYSVSREKKERFSLILESASTNQTSMYLCASARSGSSTDTQYFGPGTRLTVL.

J is TRBJ2-7 and V is TRBV7-9; D is uncertain. Trimming removed 6 bases at V and 0 bases at J, with 12 bases between. Germline CDR1 is SEHNR and CDR2 is FQNEAQ (reference sequence). The CDR3 is 14 amino acids. The CDR3 coding sequence is TGTGCCAGCAGATCAGAACGCGGCTCCTACGAGCAGTACTTC. Encoded protein: CASRSERGSYEQYF.

The chain uses TRBV18 and TRBJ2-2; 8 positions agree with TRBD1. The CDR3 totals 17 residues. Germline assignment: CDR1 KGHSH and CDR2 LQKENI. Trimming removed 0 bases from V and 4 bases from J; junction bases left unmatched: 7. The CDR3 sequence: CASSPPGPGGGTGELFF. The CDR3 coding sequence is TGTGCCAGCTCACCACCAGGTCCAGGGGGCGGCACCGGGGAGCTGTTTTTT.

V and J are TRBV2 and TRBJ2-5; TRBD2 matches at 7 bases. The ends lost 4 bases at V and 7 bases at J; junction bases unmatched: 6. The length of the CDR3 is 13 residues. Germline V lookup: CDR1 SNHLY, CDR2 FYNNEI. The chain's CDR3 is CASSGGRVGTQYF. In nucleotides, the CDR3 is TGTGCCAGCAGTGGGGGGAGGGTTGGGACCCAGTACTTC.

This chain joins TRBV6-4 and TRBJ2-7; D ambiguous. Trimming shortened V by 7 bases and J by 0 bases, and 1 base separated the two germline ends. The CDR3 consists of 10 residues. Per germline, CDR1 MRHNA and CDR2 SNTAGT. CDR3 nucleotides: TGTGCCAGCACCTCCTACGAGCAGTACTTC. Translation: CASTSYEQYF.

This clone has only one observation. The gene calls are TRBV4-2 and TRBJ2-7; 7 bases map to TRBD2. Trimming took 5 bases from V and 3 from J; bases not matched to a gene: 7. Germline V lookup: CDR1 LGHNA, CDR2 YNFKEQ. The CDR3 runs to 14 residues. CDR3 nucleotide sequence: TGTGCCAGCAGCGGGGCGGGAGAAGGCTACGAGCAGTACTTC. Residues: CASSGAGEGYEQYF.

The chain has TRBV28 and TRBJ2-7; the match to TRBD2 covers 9 bases. This CDR3 is built from 14 residues. CDR1 MDHEN and CDR2 SYDVKM come from the germline V gene. The junction had 10 bases not matched to a gene; V was cut back by 7 bases and J by 6 bases. The CDR3 here is CASKMSLAGTEQYF. The CDR3 DNA reads as TGTGCCAGCAAAATGTCCCTAGCGGGAACCGAGCAGTACTTC.

The chain links TRBV2 to TRBJ2-7, with TRBD2 matching over 12 bases. CDR1 is SNHLY and CDR2 is FYNNEI in the germline V gene. CDR3 size: 14 residues. V was clipped by 8 bases and J by 1 base; unmatched bases: 3. The CDR3 region is CASRTSGESYEQYF. The CDR3 DNA reads as TGTGCCAGCCGGACTAGCGGGGAGTCCTACGAGCAGTACTTC.

This clone has just a few counts. The chain employs TRBV2 and TRBJ1-1; D is ambiguous. The CDR3 is made up of 13 amino acids. CDR1 is SNHLY, CDR2 FYNNEI, per germline. The ends were cut back, 8 bases at V and 2 bases at J, with 12 bases in the middle. The DNA for the CDR3 is TGTGCCAGCTCGACGCGGCCAAACACTGAAGCTTTCTTT. It is translated as CASSTRPNTEAFF.

A single count supports this clone. This chain joins TRBV7-9 and TRBJ2-3, with D possibly TRBD2 on 5 matching bases. V was pared by 3 bases and J by 0 bases, with 13 bases between. The CDR3 spans 16 residues. Germline V lookup: CDR1 SEHNR, CDR2 FQNEAQ (reference sequence). The CDR3 loop is CASSFRIAQSTDTQYF. Here the CDR3 DNA reads TGTGCCAGCAGCTTTAGGATAGCGCAAAGCACAGATACGCAGTATTTT.

The rearrangement uses TRBV6-6 and TRBJ2-4; D is possibly TRBD2 (5 bases). Per germline, CDR1 MNHNY and CDR2 SVGAGI (reference sequence). V was clipped by 3 bases and J by 2 bases, with 11 bases between them. This CDR3 has 15 residues. This CDR3 reads CASSYERVSKNIQYF. The CDR3 DNA sequence: TGTGCCAGCAGTTATGAGAGGGTATCCAAAAACATTCAGTACTTC.

This rearrangement joins TRBV7-8 to TRBJ1-5, with D possibly matching TRBD1 (6 bases). V shed 5 bases and J shed 7 bases, with 15 bases lying between them. Germline values: CDR1 SGHVS, CDR2 FQNEAQ. The CDR3 consists of 14 residues. Here the CDR3 reads CASSRFEGDQPQHF. In DNA, the CDR3 is TGTGCCAGCAGCCGTTTCGAGGGGGACCAGCCCCAGCATTTT.

The J gene is TRBJ1-6, the V gene TRBV6-5, with 7 bases matching TRBD1. There are 15 residues in the CDR3. Germline loops: CDR1 MNHEY, CDR2 SVGAGI. Unmatched junction bases numbered 9, after V lost 6 bases and J lost 7 bases. The CDR3 nucleotides are TGTGCCAGCAGGGAATTGGGACAGAAAAATTCACCCCTCCACTTT. Amino acid sequence: CASRELGQKNSPLHF.

The V call is TRBV11-3, the J call TRBJ2-7, with 14 bases matching TRBD2. J lost 6 bases, V lost 5 bases, and 6 bases had no gene match. This CDR3 is built from 15 residues. Looked up from germline, CDR1 is SGHNT and CDR2 is YENEEA. The CDR3 coding sequence is TGTGCCAGCAGCCGGGGACTAGCGGGAGCCAGCGAGCAGTACTTC. Translation: CASSRGLAGASEQYF.

The chain employs TRBV7-2 and TRBJ2-1; 12 nucleotides agree with TRBD2. CDR3 length: 18 amino acids. Germline assignment: CDR1 SGHTA and CDR2 FQGNSA. J lost 6 bases, V lost 6 bases, and 15 bases had no gene match. The CDR3 here is CASRRGLAGSFQFNEQFF. CDR3 nucleotides: TGTGCCAGCAGGCGCGGACTAGCGGGAAGTTTCCAGTTCAATGAGCAGTTCTTC.

V gene TRBV29-1 combines with J gene TRBJ2-1, with 9 bases fitting TRBD2. V shed 8 bases, J shed 7 bases, and the junction held 12 bases outside the gene matches. Germline values: CDR1 SQVTM, CDR2 ANQGSEA. This CDR3 is built from 14 residues. CDR3 protein: CSLTRGGRANEQFF. For the CDR3, the DNA is TGCAGCCTAACTCGGGGCGGGAGGGCTAATGAGCAGTTCTTC.

As DNA, the CDR3 is TGTGCCAGCAGCTTAGAGGGGGCCGGCTACACCTTC. Amino acid sequence: CASSLEGAGYTF. This rearrangement joins TRBV7-9 to TRBJ1-2, with 7 bases fitting TRBD1. V trimming: 1 base; J trimming: 8 bases; junction bases outside the gene matches: 1. Germline V CDR1 and CDR2: SEHNR, FQNEAQ (reference sequence). This CDR3 contains 12 residues. Full variable domain (outside the CDR3, taken from reference TRBV7-9 and TRBJ1-2): DTGVSQNPRHKITKRGQNVTFRCDPISEHNRLYWYRQTLGQGPEFLTYFQNEAQLEKSRLLSDRFSAERPKGSFSTLEIQRTEQGDSAMYLCASSLEGAGYTFGSGTRLTVV.

This sequence joins TRBV5-4 and TRBJ2-3, with 8 bases matching TRBD1. With 0 bases clipped from V and 5 bases from J, the junction kept 5 bases outside the gene matches. Germline CDR1 is SGHNT and CDR2 is YYREEE (reference sequence). The CDR3 runs 15 residues. For the CDR3, the DNA is TGTGCCAGCAGCTTGGTGCCAGGGGGCGAAGATACGCAGTATTTT. This sequence encodes CASSLVPGGEDTQYF.